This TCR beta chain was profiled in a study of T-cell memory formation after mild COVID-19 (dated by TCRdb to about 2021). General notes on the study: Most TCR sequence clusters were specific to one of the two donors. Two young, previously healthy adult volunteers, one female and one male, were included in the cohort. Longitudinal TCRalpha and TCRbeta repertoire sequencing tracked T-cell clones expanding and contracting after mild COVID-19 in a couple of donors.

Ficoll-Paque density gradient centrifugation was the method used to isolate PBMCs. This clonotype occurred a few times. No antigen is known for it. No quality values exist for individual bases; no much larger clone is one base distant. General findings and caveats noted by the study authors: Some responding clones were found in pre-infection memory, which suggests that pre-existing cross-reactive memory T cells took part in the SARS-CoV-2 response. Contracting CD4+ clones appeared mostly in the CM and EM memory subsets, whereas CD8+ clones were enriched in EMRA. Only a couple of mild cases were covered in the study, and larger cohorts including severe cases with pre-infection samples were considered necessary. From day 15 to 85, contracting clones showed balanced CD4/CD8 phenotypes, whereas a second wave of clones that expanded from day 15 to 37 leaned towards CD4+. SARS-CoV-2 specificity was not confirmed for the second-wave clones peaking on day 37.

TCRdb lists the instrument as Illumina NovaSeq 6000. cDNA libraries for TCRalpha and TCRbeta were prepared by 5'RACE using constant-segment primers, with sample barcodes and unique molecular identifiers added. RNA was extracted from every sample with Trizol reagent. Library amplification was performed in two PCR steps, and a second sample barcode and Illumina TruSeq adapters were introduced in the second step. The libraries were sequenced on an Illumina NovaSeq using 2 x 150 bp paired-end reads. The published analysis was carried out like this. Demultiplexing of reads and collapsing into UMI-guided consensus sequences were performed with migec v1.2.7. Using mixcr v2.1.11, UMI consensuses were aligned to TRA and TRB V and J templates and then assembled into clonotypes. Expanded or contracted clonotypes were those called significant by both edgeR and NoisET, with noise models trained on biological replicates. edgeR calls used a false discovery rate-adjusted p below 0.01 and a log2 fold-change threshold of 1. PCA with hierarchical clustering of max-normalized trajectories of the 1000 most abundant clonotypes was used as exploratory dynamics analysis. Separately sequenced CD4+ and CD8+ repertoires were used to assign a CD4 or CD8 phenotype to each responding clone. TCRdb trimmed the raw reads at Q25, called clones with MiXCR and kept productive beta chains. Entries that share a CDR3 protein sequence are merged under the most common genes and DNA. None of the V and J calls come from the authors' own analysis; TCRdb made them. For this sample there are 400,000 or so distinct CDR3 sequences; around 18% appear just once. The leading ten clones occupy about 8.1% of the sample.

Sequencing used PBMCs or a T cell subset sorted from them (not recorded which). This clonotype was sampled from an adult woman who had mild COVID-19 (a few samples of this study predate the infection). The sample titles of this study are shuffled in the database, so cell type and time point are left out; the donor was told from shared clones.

The nucleotides read TGTGCCAGCAGCGGACTGGGGGGTCAGCCCCAGCATTTT. Its translation reads: CASSGLGGQPQHF. In this chain, TRBV7-9 is recombined with TRBJ1-5; the D segment could be TRBD1, given 5 matching bases. Measured from the cysteine to the phenylalanine, the CDR3 is 13 residues long. CDR3 DNA is the only sequence kept; it has 39 bases, read in frame from the first base. CDR1 SEHNR and CDR2 FQNEAQ were looked up in the germline V gene (reference sequence). Trimming takes 5 bases from V and 6 bases from J, and the germline ends sit 11 bases apart. This CDR3, with the reference TRBV7-9 and TRBJ1-5 proteins standing in past its ends, gives the full variable domain DTGVSQNPRHKITKRGQNVTFRCDPISEHNRLYWYRQTLGQGPEFLTYFQNEAQLEKSRLLSDRFSAERPKGSFSTLEIQRTEQGDSAMYLCASSGLGGQPQHFGDGTRLSIL.